This TCR beta chain was documented in a study of T cell responses to AZD1222 COVID-19 vaccine. Notes on the study in general: None of the repertoires were sampled until the peak T cell response had passed. Donors were mostly white British, more females; clonal diversity possibly underestimated.

As to this clone: As yet, its antigen is unknown.

The CDR3 length is 11 residues. Trimming removed 3 bases from V and 4 bases from J, with 2 bases in between. CDR1 is KGHSH and CDR2 is LQKENI in the germline V gene. Assay used: immunoSEQ multiplex PCR; TCRdb lists only in-frame clones, some missing. The data hold about 48,000 clones, with about 86% observed a single time. V is TRBV18 and J is TRBJ2-3; D is ambiguous. This receptor was obtained from an adult who received the AZD1222 COVID-19 vaccine. The source was peripheral blood, collected 28 days after the second AZD1222 dose. CDR3 protein: CASSPADTQYF. The CDR3 DNA is TGTGCCAGCTCACCTGCAGATACGCAGTATTTT.